This TCR beta chain was sequenced for a study of blood T cell repertoires in COVID-19. The data were produced by immunoSEQ multiplex PCR, yet TCRdb's version contains in-frame clones alone and is incomplete. This table has under 250,000 clones, about nine tenths appearing once. CDR3 length equals 15 residues. V lost 5 bases to trimming and J lost 2 bases; unmatched junction nucleotides: 5. Germline V gene sequence: CDR1 MNHEY, CDR2 SVGAGI. V and J are TRBV6-5 and TRBJ2-1, with TRBD2 matching over 8 bases. This sequence was found in a woman aged 60 to 75 with acute or convalescent COVID-19. Material: peripheral blood. The CDR3 here is CASSRTSGTYNEQFF. The CDR3 DNA follows: TGTGCCAGCAGTCGCACTAGCGGCACCTACAATGAGCAGTTCTTC.